The rows below give T cell receptor beta chains drawn from one sample of a study of blood T cell repertoires in COVID-19. Using immunoSEQ multiplex PCR, the repertoire was profiled, and TCRdb retains in-frame clones only, with some absent. Of about 130,000 clones listed, almost 80% are singletons. The sample was peripheral blood. These receptors came from a man aged 60-69 years who had recovered from COVID-19. The CDR3 runs from the conserved cysteine through the conserved F or W. Each record gives: clone size, J gene, V gene, D gene, CDR3 protein, CDR3 DNA. The D gene is left open where the match is weak. Clone size is given for some rows only: seen once, a few or many times, or a class if the clone is expanded.

clone_size: -
j_call: TRBJ1-2
v_call: TRBV2
d_call: TRBD1
cdr3_aa: CASSNRGAYGYTF
cdr3_nt: TGTGCCAGCAGCAACAGGGGGGCATATGGCTACACCTTC

clone_size: -
j_call: TRBJ1-1
v_call: TRBV19
d_call: -
cdr3_aa: CASSTLGGTKMNTEAFF
cdr3_nt: TGTGCCAGTAGTACCCTCGGGGGTACTAAAATGAACACTGAAGCTTTCTTT

clone_size: -
j_call: TRBJ1-1
v_call: TRBV4-3
d_call: -
cdr3_aa: CASSQEKLALRGTEAFF
cdr3_nt: TGCGCCAGCAGCCAAGAAAAGTTGGCTTTAAGGGGAACTGAAGCTTTCTTT

clone_size: few
j_call: TRBJ2-7
v_call: TRBV15
d_call: TRBD2
cdr3_aa: CATSRERLAGGEQYF
cdr3_nt: TGTGCCACCAGCAGAGAAAGACTAGCGGGAGGTGAGCAGTACTTC

clone_size: -
j_call: TRBJ1-4
v_call: TRBV5-1
d_call: TRBD1
cdr3_aa: CASSSQGGNEKLFF
cdr3_nt: TGCGCCAGCAGCTCACAGGGGGGTAATGAAAAACTGTTTTTT

clone_size: -
j_call: TRBJ2-5
v_call: TRBV3-1/TRBV3-2
d_call: -
cdr3_aa: CASSPQAIQETQYF
cdr3_nt: TGTGCCAGCAGCCCACAGGCGATCCAAGAGACCCAGTACTTC

clone_size: -
j_call: TRBJ2-1
v_call: TRBV11-2
d_call: TRBD2
cdr3_aa: CARSLLGAGGEQFF
cdr3_nt: TGTGCCCGCAGCTTGCTGGGGGCGGGGGGTGAGCAGTTCTTC

clone_size: -
j_call: TRBJ2-3
v_call: TRBV11-3
d_call: -
cdr3_aa: CASSFRPGSDTQYF
cdr3_nt: TGTGCCAGCAGCTTTCGCCCGGGGTCAGATACGCAGTATTTT

clone_size: -
j_call: TRBJ2-7
v_call: TRBV28
d_call: TRBD2
cdr3_aa: CASKTSTSYEQYF
cdr3_nt: TGTGCCAGCAAGACTAGCACATCCTACGAGCAGTACTTC

clone_size: once
j_call: TRBJ2-1
v_call: TRBV28
d_call: TRBD1
cdr3_aa: CASSLNRGWNEQFF
cdr3_nt: TGTGCCAGCAGCCTAAACAGGGGGTGGAATGAGCAGTTCTTC

clone_size: few
j_call: TRBJ1-2
v_call: TRBV5-1
d_call: -
cdr3_aa: CASSFGHNYGYTF
cdr3_nt: TGCGCCAGCAGCTTTGGACATAACTATGGCTACACCTTC

clone_size: few
j_call: TRBJ2-7
v_call: TRBV4-2
d_call: -
cdr3_aa: CASSPEGVGIGREQYF
cdr3_nt: TGTGCCAGCAGCCCAGAAGGGGTAGGGATAGGTCGCGAGCAGTACTTC

clone_size: -
j_call: TRBJ2-7
v_call: TRBV5-8
d_call: -
cdr3_aa: CASSFGGLSYEQYF
cdr3_nt: TGTGCCAGCAGCTTCGGGGGGCTCTCCTACGAGCAGTACTTC

clone_size: few
j_call: TRBJ2-1
v_call: TRBV9
d_call: -
cdr3_aa: CASSVTGLNYNEQFF
cdr3_nt: TGTGCCAGCAGCGTAACAGGGCTTAACTACAATGAGCAGTTCTTC

clone_size: -
j_call: TRBJ2-7
v_call: TRBV7-6
d_call: TRBD2
cdr3_aa: CASSPASGTYEQYF
cdr3_nt: TGTGCCAGCAGCCCGGCCAGCGGGACCTACGAGCAGTACTTC

clone_size: -
j_call: TRBJ1-1
v_call: TRBV2
d_call: TRBD1
cdr3_aa: CATGQGNTEAFF
cdr3_nt: TGTGCCACCGGACAGGGGAACACTGAAGCTTTCTTT

clone_size: -
j_call: TRBJ2-1
v_call: TRBV18
d_call: -
cdr3_aa: CASSPPLSRGNEQFF
cdr3_nt: TGTGCCAGCTCACCGCCACTAAGCCGGGGCAATGAGCAGTTCTTC

clone_size: few
j_call: TRBJ1-1
v_call: TRBV4-1
d_call: -
cdr3_aa: CASSQARGRFEAFF
cdr3_nt: TGCGCCAGCAGCCAAGCCCGGGGAAGATTTGAAGCTTTCTTT

clone_size: -
j_call: TRBJ2-5
v_call: TRBV28
d_call: TRBD2
cdr3_aa: CASSRPGVGGETQYF
cdr3_nt: TGTGCCAGCAGTCGGCCGGGGGTCGGGGGGGAGACCCAGTACTTC

clone_size: -
j_call: TRBJ2-5
v_call: TRBV7-8
d_call: -
cdr3_aa: CASSLDGSGTQYF
cdr3_nt: TGTGCCAGCAGCTTAGACGGTTCGGGGACCCAGTACTTC

clone_size: -
j_call: TRBJ2-5
v_call: TRBV9
d_call: -
cdr3_aa: CASSVWDGEVGTQYF
cdr3_nt: TGTGCCAGCAGCGTGTGGGACGGGGAGGTCGGGACCCAGTACTTC

clone_size: -
j_call: TRBJ1-1
v_call: TRBV28
d_call: -
cdr3_aa: CASSTEGNTEAFF
cdr3_nt: TGTGCCAGCAGTACGGAGGGGAACACTGAAGCTTTCTTT

clone_size: -
j_call: TRBJ2-7
v_call: TRBV11-2
d_call: TRBD2
cdr3_aa: CASSYTSGSGLEQYF
cdr3_nt: TGTGCCAGCAGCTATACTAGCGGGAGCGGTCTCGAGCAGTACTTC

clone_size: -
j_call: TRBJ1-1
v_call: TRBV5-1
d_call: TRBD1
cdr3_aa: CASSPQGVNTEAFF
cdr3_nt: TGCGCCAGCAGCCCGCAGGGGGTGAACACTGAAGCTTTCTTT

clone_size: once
j_call: TRBJ2-2
v_call: TRBV25-1
d_call: TRBD1
cdr3_aa: CASGGTGITGELFF
cdr3_nt: TGTGCCAGCGGGGGGACAGGGATAACCGGGGAGCTGTTTTTT

clone_size: -
j_call: TRBJ1-4
v_call: TRBV5-1
d_call: -
cdr3_aa: CASSFRDIQEKLFF
cdr3_nt: TGCGCCAGCAGCTTCCGGGACATCCAGGAAAAACTGTTTTTT

clone_size: few
j_call: TRBJ1-2
v_call: TRBV27
d_call: -
cdr3_aa: CASSLDGTLQTRYTF
cdr3_nt: TGTGCCAGCAGTTTAGACGGGACACTTCAGACTCGCTACACCTTC

clone_size: -
j_call: TRBJ2-5
v_call: TRBV19
d_call: -
cdr3_aa: CASSIVGSSLETQYF
cdr3_nt: TGTGCCAGTAGTATAGTCGGGTCCTCGCTAGAGACCCAGTACTTC

clone_size: -
j_call: TRBJ2-7
v_call: TRBV7-2
d_call: -
cdr3_aa: CASSLDLFSYEQYF
cdr3_nt: TGTGCCAGCAGCTTAGATCTCTTCTCCTACGAGCAGTACTTC

clone_size: -
j_call: TRBJ2-2
v_call: TRBV5-1
d_call: -
cdr3_aa: CASSQTQGTGELFF
cdr3_nt: TGCGCCAGCAGCCAAACCCAGGGTACCGGGGAGCTGTTTTTT

clone_size: -
j_call: TRBJ2-1
v_call: TRBV28
d_call: -
cdr3_aa: CASQGWNEQFF
cdr3_nt: TGTGCCAGTCAGGGGTGGAATGAGCAGTTCTTC

clone_size: -
j_call: TRBJ1-5
v_call: TRBV2
d_call: -
cdr3_aa: CASSEHPQGNQPQHF
cdr3_nt: TGTGCCAGCTCAGAGCACCCTCAGGGCAATCAGCCCCAGCATTTT

clone_size: -
j_call: TRBJ2-7
v_call: TRBV5-1
d_call: -
cdr3_aa: CASSLASDSSYEQYF
cdr3_nt: TGCGCCAGCAGCTTGGCCTCGGACAGCTCCTACGAGCAGTACTTC

clone_size: -
j_call: TRBJ2-7
v_call: TRBV6-1
d_call: -
cdr3_aa: CASSESGYEQYF
cdr3_nt: TGTGCCAGCAGTGAATCCGGGTACGAGCAGTACTTC

clone_size: -
j_call: TRBJ2-7
v_call: TRBV5-5
d_call: -
cdr3_aa: CASSLQGDHEQYF
cdr3_nt: TGTGCCAGCAGCTTACAGGGTGATCACGAGCAGTACTTC

clone_size: few
j_call: TRBJ2-3
v_call: TRBV7-7
d_call: -
cdr3_aa: CASSLSVGSTDTQYF
cdr3_nt: TGTGCTAGCAGCTTATCAGTCGGGTCTACAGATACGCAGTATTTT

clone_size: -
j_call: TRBJ1-6
v_call: TRBV28
d_call: -
cdr3_aa: CASRPGGTVLGSPLHF
cdr3_nt: TGTGCCAGCAGGCCAGGAGGCACGGTACTAGGCTCACCCCTCCACTTT

clone_size: -
j_call: TRBJ2-5
v_call: TRBV6-4
d_call: TRBD1
cdr3_aa: CASPRQGWETQYF
cdr3_nt: TGTGCCAGTCCTAGACAGGGATGGGAGACCCAGTACTTC

clone_size: few
j_call: TRBJ1-6
v_call: TRBV5-1
d_call: TRBD1
cdr3_aa: CASSPTGDNNSPLHF
cdr3_nt: TGCGCCAGCAGCCCGACAGGGGACAATAATTCACCCCTCCACTTT

clone_size: -
j_call: TRBJ2-3
v_call: TRBV7-8
d_call: TRBD2
cdr3_aa: CASSLRRPGLASPDTQYF
cdr3_nt: TGTGCCAGCAGCTTAAGGCGGCCGGGACTAGCTTCCCCAGATACGCAGTATTTT

clone_size: few
j_call: TRBJ2-7
v_call: TRBV10-3
d_call: TRBD1
cdr3_aa: CAISDATGMDEQYF
cdr3_nt: TGTGCCATCAGTGATGCGACAGGGATGGACGAGCAGTACTTC

clone_size: -
j_call: TRBJ2-7
v_call: TRBV7-2
d_call: TRBD1
cdr3_aa: CASSSRQGGGGYEQYF
cdr3_nt: TGTGCCAGCAGCTCAAGACAGGGGGGCGGGGGCTACGAGCAGTACTTC

clone_size: -
j_call: TRBJ2-2
v_call: TRBV5-1
d_call: -
cdr3_aa: CASSLDSQRGTGELFF
cdr3_nt: TGCGCCAGCAGCTTGGACTCTCAACGGGGCACCGGGGAGCTGTTTTTT

clone_size: -
j_call: TRBJ1-1
v_call: TRBV5-5
d_call: -
cdr3_aa: CASSFLGGRDTEAFF
cdr3_nt: TGTGCCAGCAGCTTTCTCGGGGGTCGAGACACTGAAGCTTTCTTT

clone_size: -
j_call: TRBJ2-2
v_call: TRBV3-1/TRBV3-2
d_call: TRBD1
cdr3_aa: CASSQDGDRTNGTGELFF
cdr3_nt: TGTGCCAGCAGCCAAGACGGGGACAGGACTAACGGCACCGGGGAGCTGTTTTTT

clone_size: once
j_call: TRBJ2-5
v_call: TRBV19
d_call: TRBD2
cdr3_aa: CASSRLAGAASQETQYF
cdr3_nt: TGTGCCAGTAGTCGCCTAGCGGGGGCGGCGAGCCAAGAGACCCAGTACTTC

clone_size: -
j_call: TRBJ2-2
v_call: TRBV5-4
d_call: TRBD2
cdr3_aa: CASSPEASGRLAGELFF
cdr3_nt: TGTGCCAGCAGCCCGGAGGCTAGCGGGAGGTTGGCCGGGGAGCTGTTTTTT

clone_size: -
j_call: TRBJ2-1
v_call: TRBV2
d_call: -
cdr3_aa: CASSQTGDRYYNEQFF
cdr3_nt: TGTGCCAGCAGCCAAACGGGGGACCGATACTACAATGAGCAGTTCTTC

clone_size: few
j_call: TRBJ1-1
v_call: TRBV19
d_call: TRBD1
cdr3_aa: CASSSTGAKAFF
cdr3_nt: TGTGCCAGTAGTTCGACAGGGGCGAAAGCTTTCTTT

clone_size: -
j_call: TRBJ2-7
v_call: TRBV4-3
d_call: TRBD1
cdr3_aa: CASTQGVGSSYEQYF
cdr3_nt: TGCGCCAGCACACAGGGGGTAGGTAGCTCCTACGAGCAGTACTTC

clone_size: few
j_call: TRBJ2-5
v_call: TRBV19
d_call: TRBD2
cdr3_aa: CASSNSLAGGSLETQYF
cdr3_nt: TGTGCCAGTAGTAACTCGCTAGCGGGAGGTAGCCTAGAGACCCAGTACTTC